This TCR delta chain originates from a study of gammadelta T cells in human blood (dated by TCRdb to the early 2020s). The paper's findings and limits, for the study overall: In the study, polyclonal expansion of innate gamma-delta T cells immediately after birth was reported to appear to be driven by microbial exposure.

The library came from RT-PCR. The instrument was an Illumina MiSeq. Public reads were reanalyzed in TCRdb with CATT, and rows carrying the same DNA were merged afterwards. In this sample the table shows fewer than 2,000 delta-chain clones, 8.8% of which occur a single time. The ten largest make up over 3.5% of the sample. The V end gives up 5 bases and the J end 0 bases, leaving 20 bases in the junction not matched to a gene. The CDR3 has 24 amino acids, counting the end cysteine and phenylalanine. The DNA shown is the 72-base CDR3, in frame from base 1. CDR1 and CDR2, looked up from the germline V gene, are TSWWSYY and QGS. This clone is regarded as medium-sized (0.01 to 0.1%). Its binding antigen is unknown. No base quality information exists; no much larger clone differs at one position.

Sequencing used non-Vgamma9Vdelta2 gamma-delta T cells from infant blood. The sequence was collected from a human donor. This receptor chain uses TRDV1 and TRDJ3; TRDD3 fits 12 bases in the junction. The nucleotide sequence is TGTGCTCTTGGGATGGATTCCTATTCCCGGGCTGGGGGATACGGCTCCTGGGACACCCGACAGATGTTTTTC. Its coded protein is CALGMDSYSRAGGYGSWDTRQMFF.